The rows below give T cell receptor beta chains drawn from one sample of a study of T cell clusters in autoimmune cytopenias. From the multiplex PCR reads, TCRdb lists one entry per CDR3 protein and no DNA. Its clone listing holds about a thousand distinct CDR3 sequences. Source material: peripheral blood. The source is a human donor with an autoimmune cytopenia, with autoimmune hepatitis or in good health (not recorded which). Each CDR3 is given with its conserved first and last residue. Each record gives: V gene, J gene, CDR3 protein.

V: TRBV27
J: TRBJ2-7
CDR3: CASSRGTKIGEQYF